What follows describes a single TCR beta chain. The data are from a study of tumor-infiltrating lymphocytes in primary liver carcinoma. The CDR3 runs 18 residues. The germline CDR1 and CDR2 sequences are SGHAT and FQNNGV. Total RNA and DNA came together from around 18-30 mg of bulk tissue without cell sorting. TCR beta cDNA came from approximately 0.55 ug total RNA, primed with a constant-region primer. What produced the TCR beta libraries was three nested multiplex PCR rounds using slightly modified ARM-PCR. PCR rounds one and two used TRBV1-TRBV30 forward primers with a C-beta reverse primer for around 9 cycles each. Each CDR3 protein gets one entry after TCRdb re-called the multiplex PCR reads with MiXCR. The data hold over 100,000 distinct CDR3 sequences, with approximately 68% observed a single time.

The V call is TRBV11-2, the J call TRBJ2-6; no clear D gene. This sequence originates from a woman aged 55-69 years with primary liver carcinoma and hepatitis B virus infection. Sequencing was done on a sample of tumor-adjacent normal liver tissue. CDR3 amino acids: CSSSPRLTASQLANVLTF. The CDR3 region has the DNA TGTAGCAGCAGCCCTAGATTAACAGCCTCCCAGCTGGCCAACGTCCTGACTTTC.